Listed below are T cell receptor beta chains from one sample, sequenced in a study of regulatory T cells in long-lasting Graves disease. One entry per CDR3 protein results from TCRdb running MiXCR on the multiplex PCR reads. The table shows roughly 500,000 distinct CDR3 sequences, with around 12% occurring only once. This same sample was also part of a study on T cells in Graves' hyperthyroidism and ophthalmopathy.

The source material was peripheral blood mononuclear cells (PBMCs), sampled at new diagnosis, from a patient treated with antithyroid drugs. The receptors were sampled from a woman in her 30s with Graves disease. CDR3s include the opening cysteine and the closing phenylalanine or tryptophan. The order of the fields is D gene, V gene, J gene, clone size, CDR3 DNA, CDR3 protein. A D gene is named only where the DNA matches it firmly. The size of a clone is reported for some rows only, either as once, few or many, or as a class for expanded clones.

d_gene: NA; v_gene: TRBV29-1; j_gene: TRBJ2-3; abundance: many; CDR3nt: TGCAGCGGCAGGGGTATAGTGACAGATACGCAGTATTTT; CDR3aa: CSGRGIVTDTQYF
d_gene: NA; v_gene: TRBV14; j_gene: TRBJ1-6; abundance: NA; CDR3nt: TGTGCCAGCAGCGTAGCATCGGGGGCCAATTCACCCCTCCACTTT; CDR3aa: CASSVASGANSPLHF
d_gene: TRBD2; v_gene: TRBV27; j_gene: TRBJ2-1; abundance: NA; CDR3nt: TGTGCCAGCAGTTCATACGGAAGAATAGCGGGAGACTTCTACAATGAGCAGTTCTTC; CDR3aa: CASSSYGRIAGDFYNEQFF
d_gene: TRBD2; v_gene: TRBV20-1; j_gene: TRBJ2-7; abundance: few; CDR3nt: TGCAGTGCTCCCCTGGGACTAGCGGGATGGATAGGGGAGCAGTACTTC; CDR3aa: CSAPLGLAGWIGEQYF
d_gene: NA; v_gene: TRBV5-6; j_gene: TRBJ2-7; abundance: many; CDR3nt: TGTGCCAGCAGCGTTCAAGGTCGGCAGTTCACCTACGAGCAGTACTTC; CDR3aa: CASSVQGRQFTYEQYF
d_gene: TRBD1; v_gene: TRBV2; j_gene: TRBJ2-7; abundance: many; CDR3nt: TGTGCCAGCAGTGATCCCGGGACAGGGCGGACCAGGCAGTACTTC; CDR3aa: CASSDPGTGRTRQYF
d_gene: NA; v_gene: TRBV6-1; j_gene: TRBJ1-3; abundance: many; CDR3nt: TGTGCCAGCAGTGAAAGTGTGAGGAGGATCTTCTCTGGAAACACCATATATTTT; CDR3aa: CASSESVRRIFSGNTIYF
d_gene: NA; v_gene: TRBV7-9; j_gene: TRBJ1-1; abundance: NA; CDR3nt: TGTGCCAGCAGCCCGACGGGGGGGAAGAACACTGAAGCTTTCTTT; CDR3aa: CASSPTGGKNTEAFF
d_gene: NA; v_gene: TRBV9; j_gene: TRBJ1-1; abundance: few; CDR3nt: TGTGCCAGCCGAGCTAGGGGCGGAGGGGAAGCTTTCTTT; CDR3aa: CASRARGGGEAFF
d_gene: NA; v_gene: TRBV6-1; j_gene: TRBJ1-1; abundance: few; CDR3nt: TGTGCCAGCAGGGGCGGGGGACGGTCTGAAGCTTTCTTT; CDR3aa: CASRGGGRSEAFF
d_gene: TRBD1; v_gene: TRBV6-2/TRBV6-3; j_gene: TRBJ1-2; abundance: NA; CDR3nt: TGTGCCAGCAGTTACTCGAGACAGGGGGCACGATATGGCTACACCTTC; CDR3aa: CASSYSRQGARYGYTF
d_gene: NA; v_gene: TRBV7-3; j_gene: TRBJ2-1; abundance: many; CDR3nt: TGTGCCAGCAGCTTAACGTTCGCAGCGTATTCCTACAATGAGCAGTTCTTC; CDR3aa: CASSLTFAAYSYNEQFF
d_gene: NA; v_gene: TRBV2; j_gene: TRBJ2-3; abundance: many; CDR3nt: TGTGCCAGCATAAGGGAACGGACTAGCACAGATACGCAGTATTTT; CDR3aa: CASIRERTSTDTQYF
d_gene: NA; v_gene: TRBV6-2/TRBV6-3; j_gene: TRBJ2-3; abundance: few; CDR3nt: TGTGCCAGCAGTAGAGGGGAATCCGGCGATACGCAGTATTTT; CDR3aa: CASSRGESGDTQYF
d_gene: NA; v_gene: TRBV20-1; j_gene: TRBJ2-5; abundance: many; CDR3nt: TGCAGTGCTAGAGTCCTAGCGCTAGCTGTACCCCAGTACTTC; CDR3aa: CSARVLALAVPQYF
d_gene: NA; v_gene: TRBV6-1; j_gene: TRBJ2-1; abundance: NA; CDR3nt: TGTGCCAGCACGTGCCGACCCGGATCTCCGCACAATGAGCAGTTCTTC; CDR3aa: CASTCRPGSPHNEQFF
d_gene: NA; v_gene: TRBV2; j_gene: TRBJ1-3; abundance: many; CDR3nt: TGTGCCAGCAGTGAATATAGCGTTTCGGGAAACACCATATATTTT; CDR3aa: CASSEYSVSGNTIYF
d_gene: TRBD1; v_gene: TRBV5-1; j_gene: TRBJ2-5; abundance: NA; CDR3nt: TGCGCCAGCAGCGGGGGACAGTTCCAAGAGACCCAGTACTTC; CDR3aa: CASSGGQFQETQYF
d_gene: TRBD1; v_gene: TRBV19; j_gene: TRBJ1-5; abundance: few; CDR3nt: TGTGCCAGTAGTCCCCGGCGGGACAGTTTCAATCAGCCCCAGCATTTT; CDR3aa: CASSPRRDSFNQPQHF
d_gene: NA; v_gene: TRBV7-2; j_gene: TRBJ2-1; abundance: many; CDR3nt: TGTGCCAGCAGCCCCCCGGGTCGGGCTGGCAATGAGCAGTTCTTC; CDR3aa: CASSPPGRAGNEQFF
d_gene: NA; v_gene: TRBV20-1; j_gene: TRBJ1-1; abundance: many; CDR3nt: TGCAGTGCTATTGGAGGGAACACTGAAGCTTTCTTT; CDR3aa: CSAIGGNTEAFF
d_gene: NA; v_gene: TRBV7-2; j_gene: TRBJ1-2; abundance: few; CDR3nt: NA; CDR3aa: CASSRFGGGSFYGCTF
d_gene: NA; v_gene: TRBV30; j_gene: TRBJ1-1; abundance: many; CDR3nt: TGTGCCTGGAGTGTATATGTCAGACAGAACACTGAAGCTTTCTTT; CDR3aa: CAWSVYVRQNTEAFF
d_gene: NA; v_gene: TRBV5-1; j_gene: TRBJ2-5; abundance: NA; CDR3nt: TGCGCCAGCAGCCTAAACACAGGGCAAGAGACCCAGTACTTC; CDR3aa: CASSLNTGQETQYF
d_gene: NA; v_gene: TRBV19; j_gene: TRBJ2-4; abundance: NA; CDR3nt: TGTGCCAGTAGTATCCTGCGAGGCCCCAAAAACATTCAGTACTTC; CDR3aa: CASSILRGPKNIQYF
d_gene: NA; v_gene: TRBV6-2/TRBV6-3; j_gene: TRBJ2-5; abundance: many; CDR3nt: TGTGCCAGCAGTTACTCGGGGGGGCGAGAGACCCAGTACTTC; CDR3aa: CASSYSGGRETQYF
d_gene: TRBD1; v_gene: TRBV11-2; j_gene: TRBJ1-6; abundance: many; CDR3nt: TGTGCCAGCAGCTTAACTAGGGACAGATCGGATTATAATTCACCCCTCCACTTT; CDR3aa: CASSLTRDRSDYNSPLHF
d_gene: NA; v_gene: TRBV7-9; j_gene: TRBJ2-5; abundance: many; CDR3nt: TGTGCCAGCAGCCACCCGCGACCCAAAGAGACCCAGTACTTC; CDR3aa: CASSHPRPKETQYF
d_gene: NA; v_gene: TRBV27; j_gene: TRBJ2-3; abundance: few; CDR3nt: TGTGCCAGCAGGTTGCCCACAGATACGCAGTATTTT; CDR3aa: CASRLPTDTQYF
d_gene: NA; v_gene: TRBV19; j_gene: TRBJ1-6; abundance: many; CDR3nt: TGTGCCAGTAGTATAGATCGGGTGGATTCACCCCTCCACTTT; CDR3aa: CASSIDRVDSPLHF
d_gene: NA; v_gene: TRBV14; j_gene: TRBJ2-7; abundance: many; CDR3nt: TGTGCCAGCAGCCAAGCCGGGGGAAGTGAGCAGTACTTC; CDR3aa: CASSQAGGSEQYF
d_gene: TRBD2; v_gene: TRBV14; j_gene: TRBJ2-1; abundance: many; CDR3nt: TGTGCCAGCAGCCAAGATCCTAGCGGGAGGGCCGGTTTCCACCCTTTTTACAATGAGCAGTTCTTC; CDR3aa: CASSQDPSGRAGFHPFYNEQFF
d_gene: NA; v_gene: TRBV27; j_gene: TRBJ2-1; abundance: NA; CDR3nt: TGTGCCAGCAGTGTCAGTCGCCTTGCCTTGAATGAGCAGTTCTTC; CDR3aa: CASSVSRLALNEQFF
d_gene: NA; v_gene: TRBV19; j_gene: TRBJ1-2; abundance: few; CDR3nt: TGTGCCAGTAGTATGCACGCTAACTATGGCTACACCTTC; CDR3aa: CASSMHANYGYTF
d_gene: NA; v_gene: TRBV6-1; j_gene: TRBJ1-4; abundance: NA; CDR3nt: TGTGCCAGCAGGCCACCGGGCACGGGTTCACTGTTTTTT; CDR3aa: CASRPPGTGSLFF
d_gene: NA; v_gene: TRBV6-5; j_gene: TRBJ1-2; abundance: many; CDR3nt: TGTGCCAGCAGTTACAGTTCGGACTGGGACTATGGCTACACCTTC; CDR3aa: CASSYSSDWDYGYTF
d_gene: NA; v_gene: TRBV20-1; j_gene: TRBJ1-1; abundance: many; CDR3nt: TGCAGTGCTAGAGTCTGGGCAGAGAACACTGAAGCTTTCTTT; CDR3aa: CSARVWAENTEAFF
d_gene: TRBD2; v_gene: TRBV5-1; j_gene: TRBJ2-1; abundance: many; CDR3nt: TGCGCCAGCAGCTTGGATCTAGCGGGAGTCCGGGAGCAGTTCTTC; CDR3aa: CASSLDLAGVREQFF
d_gene: NA; v_gene: TRBV2; j_gene: TRBJ1-2; abundance: many; CDR3nt: TGTGCCAGCAGTGATCAACAGGGATTCGCTGGCTACACCTTC; CDR3aa: CASSDQQGFAGYTF
d_gene: NA; v_gene: TRBV5-6; j_gene: TRBJ2-5; abundance: many; CDR3nt: TGTGCCAGCAGCCAGTGGGACGTCGGGGAGACCCAGTACTTC; CDR3aa: CASSQWDVGETQYF
d_gene: NA; v_gene: TRBV30; j_gene: TRBJ1-3; abundance: many; CDR3nt: TGTGCGGTAGGACGGTTATCTGGAAACACCATATATTTT; CDR3aa: CAVGRLSGNTIYF
d_gene: TRBD1; v_gene: TRBV24-1; j_gene: TRBJ2-1; abundance: many; CDR3nt: TGTGCCACCAGTGACCCTAGGACAGGGCCCTACAATGAGCAGTTCTTC; CDR3aa: CATSDPRTGPYNEQFF
d_gene: NA; v_gene: TRBV6-2/TRBV6-3; j_gene: TRBJ2-1; abundance: NA; CDR3nt: TGTGCCAGCAAAGGCCAGGATCCCCACAGCTCCTACAATGAGCAGTTCTTC; CDR3aa: CASKGQDPHSSYNEQFF
d_gene: NA; v_gene: TRBV11-2; j_gene: TRBJ1-1; abundance: many; CDR3nt: TGTGCCAGCAGCTTAACCGCGGCACGAGTGAACACTGAAGCTTTCTTT; CDR3aa: CASSLTAARVNTEAFF
d_gene: NA; v_gene: TRBV7-2; j_gene: TRBJ2-5; abundance: NA; CDR3nt: TGTGCCAGCAGCGGAAAGGGCCTAGTGGGAGAGACCCAGTACTTC; CDR3aa: CASSGKGLVGETQYF